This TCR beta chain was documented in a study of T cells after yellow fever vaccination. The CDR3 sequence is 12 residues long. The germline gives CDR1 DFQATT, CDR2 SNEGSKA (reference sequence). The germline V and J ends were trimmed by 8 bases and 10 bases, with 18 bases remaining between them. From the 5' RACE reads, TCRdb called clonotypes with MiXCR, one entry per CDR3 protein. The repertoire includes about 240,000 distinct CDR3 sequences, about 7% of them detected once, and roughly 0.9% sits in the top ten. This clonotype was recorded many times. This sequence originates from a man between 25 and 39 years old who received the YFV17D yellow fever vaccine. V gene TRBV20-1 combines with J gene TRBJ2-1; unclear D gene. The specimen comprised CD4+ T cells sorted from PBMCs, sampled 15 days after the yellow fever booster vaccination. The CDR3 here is CSTQGAYREQFF. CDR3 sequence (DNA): TGCAGTACCCAAGGTGCCTACAGAGAGCAGTTCTTC.